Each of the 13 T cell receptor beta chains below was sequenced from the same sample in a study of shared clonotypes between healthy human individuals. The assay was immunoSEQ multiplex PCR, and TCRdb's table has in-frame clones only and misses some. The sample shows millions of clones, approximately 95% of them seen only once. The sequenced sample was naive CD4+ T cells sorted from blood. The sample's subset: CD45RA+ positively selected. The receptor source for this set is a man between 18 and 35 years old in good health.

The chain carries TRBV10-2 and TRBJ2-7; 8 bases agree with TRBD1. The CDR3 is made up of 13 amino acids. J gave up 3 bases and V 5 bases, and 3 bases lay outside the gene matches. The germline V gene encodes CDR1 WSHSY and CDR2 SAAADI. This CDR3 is CASSRGQGYEQYF. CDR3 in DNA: TGCGCCAGCAGTAGAGGACAGGGCTACGAGCAGTACTTC.

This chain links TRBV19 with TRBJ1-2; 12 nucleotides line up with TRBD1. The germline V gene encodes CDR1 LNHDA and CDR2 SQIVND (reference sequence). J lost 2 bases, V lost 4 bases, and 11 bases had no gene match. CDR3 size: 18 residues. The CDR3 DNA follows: TGTGCCAGTAGTACCACCGGGACAGGGGGCATCGGCAACTATGGCTACACCTTC. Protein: CASSTTGTGGIGNYGYTF.

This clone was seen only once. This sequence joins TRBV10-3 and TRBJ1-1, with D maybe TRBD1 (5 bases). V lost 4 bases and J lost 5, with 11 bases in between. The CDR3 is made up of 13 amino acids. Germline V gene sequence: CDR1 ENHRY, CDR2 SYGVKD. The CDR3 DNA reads TGTGCCATCAGTGGGGGGGGTAAAACTGAAGCTTTCTTT. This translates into CAISGGGKTEAFF.

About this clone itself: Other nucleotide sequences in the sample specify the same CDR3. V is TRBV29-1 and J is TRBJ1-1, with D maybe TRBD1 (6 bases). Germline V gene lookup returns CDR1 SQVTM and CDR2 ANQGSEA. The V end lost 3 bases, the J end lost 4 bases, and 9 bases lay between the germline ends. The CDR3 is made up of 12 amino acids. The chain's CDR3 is CSVDRGATEAFF. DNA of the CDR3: TGCAGCGTTGACCGGGGGGCCACTGAAGCTTTCTTT.

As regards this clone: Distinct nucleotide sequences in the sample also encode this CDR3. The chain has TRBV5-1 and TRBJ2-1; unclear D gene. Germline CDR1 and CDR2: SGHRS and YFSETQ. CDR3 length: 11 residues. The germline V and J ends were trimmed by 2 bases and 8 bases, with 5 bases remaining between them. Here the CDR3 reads CASSFGDEQFF. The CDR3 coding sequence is TGCGCCAGCAGCTTTGGCGATGAGCAGTTCTTC.

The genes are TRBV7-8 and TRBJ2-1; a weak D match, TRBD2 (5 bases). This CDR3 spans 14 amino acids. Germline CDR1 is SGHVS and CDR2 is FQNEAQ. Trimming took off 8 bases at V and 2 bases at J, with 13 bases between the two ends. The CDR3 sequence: CASVVGSTYNEQFF. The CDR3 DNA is TGTGCCAGCGTCGTGGGGAGTACCTACAATGAGCAGTTCTTC.

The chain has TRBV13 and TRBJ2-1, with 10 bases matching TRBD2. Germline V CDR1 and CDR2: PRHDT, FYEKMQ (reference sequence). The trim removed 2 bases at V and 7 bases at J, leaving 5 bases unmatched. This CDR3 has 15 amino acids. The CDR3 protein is CASSLLAGEGNEQFF. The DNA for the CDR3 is TGTGCCAGCAGCTTACTAGCGGGAGAAGGAAATGAGCAGTTCTTC.

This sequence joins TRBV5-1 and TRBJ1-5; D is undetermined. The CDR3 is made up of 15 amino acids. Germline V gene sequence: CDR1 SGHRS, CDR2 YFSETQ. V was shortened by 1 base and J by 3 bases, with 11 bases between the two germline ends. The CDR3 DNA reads TGCGCCAGCAGCTTGTCCGGGCTGGCCAATCAGCCCCAGCATTTT. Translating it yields CASSLSGLANQPQHF.

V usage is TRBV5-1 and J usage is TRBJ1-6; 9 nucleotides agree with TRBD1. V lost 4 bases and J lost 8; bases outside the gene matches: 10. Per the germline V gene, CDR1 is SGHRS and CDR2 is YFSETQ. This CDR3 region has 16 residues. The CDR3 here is CASSRMWTGVDSPLHF. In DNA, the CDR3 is TGCGCCAGCAGCCGGATGTGGACAGGGGTTGATTCACCCCTCCACTTT.

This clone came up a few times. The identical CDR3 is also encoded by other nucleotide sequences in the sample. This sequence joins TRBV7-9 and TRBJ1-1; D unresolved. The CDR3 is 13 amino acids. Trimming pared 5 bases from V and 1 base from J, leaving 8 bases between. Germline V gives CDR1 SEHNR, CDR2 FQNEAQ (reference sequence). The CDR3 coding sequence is TGTGCCAGCAGCCGCCGGGAGAACACTGAAGCTTTCTTT. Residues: CASSRRENTEAFF.

The CDR3 sequence is CASSERGGQGTDTQYF. CDR3 nucleotide sequence: TGTGCCAGCAGCGAGCGCGGGGGGCAGGGCACAGATACGCAGTATTTT. The rearrangement joins TRBV9 to TRBJ2-3, with 8 bases identical to TRBD2. Germline V gene data show CDR1 as SGDLS and CDR2 as YYNGEE. Trimming at V came to 3 bases and at J to 1 base, leaving 7 bases not matched to a gene. The CDR3 totals 16 residues. Variable domain in full (rest from reference TRBV9 and TRBJ2-3): DSGVTQTPKHLITATGQRVTLRCSPRSGDLSVYWYQQSLDQGLQFLIQYYNGEERAKGNILERFSAQQFPDLHSELNLSSLELGDSALYFCASSERGGQGTDTQYFGPGTRLTVL.

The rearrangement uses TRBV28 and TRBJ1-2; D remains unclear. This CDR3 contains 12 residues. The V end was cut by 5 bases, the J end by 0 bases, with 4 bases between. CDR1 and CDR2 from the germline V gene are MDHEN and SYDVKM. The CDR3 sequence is CASSRANYGYTF. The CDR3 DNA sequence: TGTGCCAGCAGTAGGGCTAACTATGGCTACACCTTC.

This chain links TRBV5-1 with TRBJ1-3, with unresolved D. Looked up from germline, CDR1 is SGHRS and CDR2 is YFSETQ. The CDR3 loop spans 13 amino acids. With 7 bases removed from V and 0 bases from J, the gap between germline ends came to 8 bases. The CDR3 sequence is CASGDSSGNTIYF. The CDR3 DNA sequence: TGCGCCAGCGGCGATAGCTCTGGAAACACCATATATTTT. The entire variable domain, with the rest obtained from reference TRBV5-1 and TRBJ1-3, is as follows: KAGVTQTPRYLIKTRGQQVTLSCSPISGHRSVSWYQQTPGQGLQFLFEYFSETQRNKGNFPGRFSGRQFSNSRSEMNVSTLELGDSALYLCASGDSSGNTIYFGEGSWLTVV.